This TCR beta chain was sequenced during a study of T cells in Graves' hyperthyroidism and ophthalmopathy. Trimming at V came to 1 base and at J to 7 bases, leaving 2 bases not matched to a gene. CDR1 is SEHNR, CDR2 FQNEAQ, per germline (reference sequence). The CDR3 length is 14 residues. TCR beta CDR3 regions were amplified from RNA. When the TCR CDR3 underwent first-round RT-PCR, the HTBI primer set was used. One entry per CDR3 protein, called by TCRdb with MiXCR from the multiplex PCR reads. Of a few hundred thousand distinct CDR3 sequences in the sample, under 60% were seen once. In its sample, this clonotype was seen many times.

The V gene is TRBV7-9, the J gene TRBJ1-2; 11 bases agree with TRBD1. The sequence was collected from a young woman with Graves' hyperthyroidism. Material for sequencing was peripheral blood or thyroid tissue (not recorded which). The CDR3 nucleotides read TGTGCCAGCAGCTTAGGGACAGGGGGCGGTGGCTACACCTTC. This encodes CASSLGTGGGGYTF.